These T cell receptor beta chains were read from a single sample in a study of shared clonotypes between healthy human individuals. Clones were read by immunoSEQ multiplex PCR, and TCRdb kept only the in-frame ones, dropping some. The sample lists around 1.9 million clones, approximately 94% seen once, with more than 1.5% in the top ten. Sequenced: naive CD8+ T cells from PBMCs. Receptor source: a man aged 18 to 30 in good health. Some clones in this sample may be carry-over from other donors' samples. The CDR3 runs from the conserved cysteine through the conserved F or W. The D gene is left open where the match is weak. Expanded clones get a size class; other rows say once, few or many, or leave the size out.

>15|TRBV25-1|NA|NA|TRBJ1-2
CASSESASPNYGYTF
TGTGCCAGCAGTGAATCGGCCAGCCCCAACTATGGCTACACCTTC
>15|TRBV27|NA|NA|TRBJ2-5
CASSLSSAYRETQYF
TGTGCCAGCAGTTTATCCAGCGCCTATCGAGAGACCCAGTACTTC
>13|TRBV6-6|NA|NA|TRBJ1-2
CASSYGGLDGYTF
TGTGCCAGCAGTTACGGAGGCCTAGATGGCTACACCTTC
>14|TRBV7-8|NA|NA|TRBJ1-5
CASSLWGNNQPQHF
TGTGCCAGCAGCTTGTGGGGTAACAATCAGCCCCAGCATTTT
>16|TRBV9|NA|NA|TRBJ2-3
CASSPLGGYLTDTQYF
TGTGCCAGCAGCCCCTTGGGGGGCTACCTCACAGATACGCAGTATTTT
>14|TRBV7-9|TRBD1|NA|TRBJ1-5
CASSQDTGDQPQHF
TGTGCCAGCAGCCAAGATACAGGGGATCAGCCCCAGCATTTT
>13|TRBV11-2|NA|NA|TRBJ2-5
CASSRNVGGAQYF
TGTGCCAGCAGCCGGAACGTCGGAGGGGCCCAGTACTTC
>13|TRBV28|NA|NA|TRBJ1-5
CASGRGGYQPQHF
TGTGCCAGCGGGAGGGGAGGATATCAGCCCCAGCATTTT
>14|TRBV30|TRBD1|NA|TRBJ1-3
CAWSVLPGGNTIYF
TGTGCCTGGAGTGTACTCCCAGGGGGGAACACCATATATTTT
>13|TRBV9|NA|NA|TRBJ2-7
CASSTAVPGEQYF
TGTGCCAGCAGCACCGCCGTCCCGGGTGAGCAGTACTTC
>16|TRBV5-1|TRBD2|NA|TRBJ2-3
CASSSGLAGVTDTQYF
TGCGCCAGCAGCTCGGGACTAGCGGGAGTCACAGATACGCAGTATTTT
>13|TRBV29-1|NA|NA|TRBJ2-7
CSVAGTVSYEQYF
TGCAGCGTTGCGGGGACGGTTTCCTACGAGCAGTACTTC
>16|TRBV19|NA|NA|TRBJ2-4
CASSIRGLPTKNIQYF
TGTGCCAGTAGCATAAGAGGTCTACCTACCAAAAACATTCAGTACTTC
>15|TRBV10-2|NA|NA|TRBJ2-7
CASSEAEGGSYEQYF
TGCGCCAGCAGCGAGGCGGAGGGGGGTTCCTACGAGCAGTACTTC
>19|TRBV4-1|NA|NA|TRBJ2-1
CASSLTLLSGYRQNNEQFF
TGCGCCAGCAGCCTGACTTTACTGAGCGGGTATCGACAGAACAATGAGCAGTTCTTC
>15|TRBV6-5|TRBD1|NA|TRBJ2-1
CASRPGQGYHNEQFF
TGTGCCAGCAGACCTGGACAGGGGTACCACAATGAGCAGTTCTTC
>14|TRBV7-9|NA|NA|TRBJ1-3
CASSLGGGRNTIYF
TGTGCCAGCAGCTTAGGGGGCGGTCGAAACACCATATATTTT
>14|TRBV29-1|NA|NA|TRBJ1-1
CSVEDPVAGAEAFF
TGCAGCGTTGAAGACCCCGTTGCGGGAGCTGAAGCTTTCTTT
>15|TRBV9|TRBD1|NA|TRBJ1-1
CASSGGGQGHTEAFF
TGTGCCAGCAGCGGAGGGGGACAGGGGCACACTGAAGCTTTCTTT
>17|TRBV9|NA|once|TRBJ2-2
CASSVVRAFENTGELFF
TGTGCCAGCAGCGTAGTAAGGGCGTTTGAGAACACCGGGGAGCTGTTTTTT
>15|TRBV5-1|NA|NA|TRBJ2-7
CASSYLTGRAYEQYF
TGCGCCAGCAGCTACCTGACAGGGAGGGCCTACGAGCAGTACTTC
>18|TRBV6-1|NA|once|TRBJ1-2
CASSELTGTPGSLYGYTF
TGTGCCAGCAGTGAATTGACGGGGACCCCCGGCTCACTTTATGGCTACACCTTC
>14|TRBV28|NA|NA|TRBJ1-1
CASTHSRVNTEAFF
TGTGCCAGCACCCACTCCAGGGTGAACACTGAAGCTTTCTTT
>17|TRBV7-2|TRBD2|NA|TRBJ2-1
CASLGLAGGLVYNEQFF
TGTGCCAGCCTCGGACTAGCGGGAGGACTAGTTTACAATGAGCAGTTCTTC
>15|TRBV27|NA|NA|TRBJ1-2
CASSLGVGTNYGYTF
TGTGCCAGCAGTTTAGGGGTAGGAACGAACTATGGCTACACCTTC
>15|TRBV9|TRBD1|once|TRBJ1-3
CASSEGDRSGNTIYF
TGTGCCAGCAGCGAGGGGGACAGGTCGGGGAACACCATATATTTT
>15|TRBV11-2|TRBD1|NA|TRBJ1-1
CASSYRQGPNTEAFF
TGTGCCAGCAGCTATCGACAGGGCCCGAACACTGAAGCTTTCTTT
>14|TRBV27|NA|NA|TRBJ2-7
CASSPLRDGGGQYF
TGTGCCAGCAGTCCGTTACGGGACGGAGGCGGGCAGTACTTC
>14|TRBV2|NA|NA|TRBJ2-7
CASSEGQGFHEQYF
TGTGCCAGCAGTGAAGGGCAGGGTTTCCACGAGCAGTACTTC
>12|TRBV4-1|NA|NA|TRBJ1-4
CASSQVAEKLFF
TGCGCCAGCAGCCAAGTCGCTGAAAAACTGTTTTTT
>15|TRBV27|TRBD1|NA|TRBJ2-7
CASSSKDRGTYEQYF
TGTGCCAGCAGTTCCAAGGACAGGGGGACCTACGAGCAGTACTTC
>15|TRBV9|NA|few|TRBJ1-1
CASSMMTGWGTEAFF
TGTGCCAGCAGCATGATGACAGGTTGGGGCACTGAAGCTTTCTTT
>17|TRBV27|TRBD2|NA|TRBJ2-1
CASRVTAGLAAYNEQFF
TGTGCCAGCAGGGTAACAGCGGGACTAGCGGCCTACAATGAGCAGTTCTTC
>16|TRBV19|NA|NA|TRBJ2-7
CASSIGPSNRAHEQYF
TGTGCCAGTAGTATCGGGCCGTCCAACAGGGCCCACGAGCAGTACTTC